These 15 T cell receptor beta chains share one sample of origin, sequenced in a study of T cell responses to AZD1222 COVID-19 vaccine. TCRdb's table, derived via immunoSEQ multiplex PCR, lists solely in-frame clones and lacks some. The table has 100,000 to 150,000 clones, around nine tenths seen once. The sample was peripheral blood, taken on day 0 of MenACWY control vaccination. These receptors originate from an adult in good health.

V is TRBV5-1 and J is TRBJ2-3, with D tentatively TRBD2 (5 bases). V lost 5 bases to trimming and J lost 3 bases, with 16 bases between them. The CDR3 covers 15 residues. Germline-derived CDR1 and CDR2 are SGHRS and YFSETQ. The CDR3 loop is CASRQGRGRTDTQYF. The CDR3 DNA reads as TGCGCCAGCAGACAAGGACGGGGAAGGACAGATACGCAGTATTTT.

This chain connects TRBV19 to TRBJ1-3; D unresolved. The CDR3 has 15 residues. The germline V gene has CDR1 LNHDA and CDR2 SQIVND (reference sequence). Trimming stripped 5 bases from V and 1 base from J, with 12 bases between. The CDR3 here is CASSPVGASGNTIYF. The DNA of the CDR3 is TGTGCCAGTAGTCCCGTCGGAGCGTCTGGAAACACCATATATTTT. The variable domain in full, completed from reference TRBV19 and TRBJ1-3, reads DGGITQSPKYLFRKEGQNVTLSCEQNLNHDAMYWYRQDPGQGLRLIYYSQIVNDFQKGDIAEGYSVSREKKESFPLTVTSAQKNPTAFYLCASSPVGASGNTIYFGEGSWLTVV.

In its sample, this clone was seen a few times. V is TRBV11-3 and J is TRBJ2-1, with D possibly TRBD2 on 6 matching bases. V was pared by 4 bases and J by 7 bases, with 17 bases between. The CDR3 covers 15 residues. Per germline, CDR1 SGHNT and CDR2 YENEEA. In DNA, the CDR3 is TGTGCCAGCAGCTCCTTTTCGGGAGAATCAAATGAGCAGTTCTTC. Amino acid sequence: CASSSFSGESNEQFF.

The V and J genes are TRBV11-2 and TRBJ2-7; 7 nucleotides match TRBD1. Trimming took 5 bases from V and 0 from J; bases not matched to a gene: 4. The CDR3 is 14 residues long. Germline V gives CDR1 SGHAT, CDR2 FQNNGV. CDR3 amino acids: CASSRRQGSYEQYF. The CDR3 region has the DNA TGTGCCAGCAGCAGACGACAGGGCTCCTACGAGCAGTACTTC.

In DNA, the CDR3 is TGTGCCAGCAACCCTTCAGCGGACAGGGCTAATTCACCCCTCCACTTT. Its protein is CASNPSADRANSPLHF. J is TRBJ1-6 and V is TRBV27, with TRBD1 matching 8 bases. The CDR3 extends over 16 amino acids. Germline V CDR1 and CDR2: MNHEY, SMNVEV (reference sequence). J gave up 6 bases and V 7 bases, and 11 bases lay outside the gene matches.

The V gene is TRBV19, the J gene TRBJ1-1; 9 nucleotides agree with TRBD1. The CDR3 extends over 18 amino acids. V was pared by 5 bases and J by 1 base, with 14 bases of the junction left unmatched. CDR1 is LNHDA and CDR2 is SQIVND in the germline V gene (reference sequence). The CDR3: CASSSPPGTGRGNTEAFF. CDR3 bases: TGTGCCAGTAGTTCACCCCCCGGGACAGGGAGGGGGAACACTGAAGCTTTCTTT.

This chain joins TRBV6-4 and TRBJ1-2; no definite D call. Germline CDR1 reads MRHNA; CDR2 reads SNTAGT. Between the trimmed V and J ends, which lost 0 bases and 4 bases, there was a span of 12 bases. The CDR3 covers 15 residues. The CDR3 DNA follows: TGTGCCAGCAGTGACTCCTTCCCACCTTCCTATGGCTACACCTTC. Translating it yields CASSDSFPPSYGYTF.

This sequence joins TRBV5-1 and TRBJ2-7; D is uncertain. V was trimmed by 0 bases and J by 1 base, leaving 11 bases between them. Germline assignment: CDR1 SGHRS and CDR2 YFSETQ. The CDR3 has 15 amino acids. Here the CDR3 DNA reads TGCGCCAGCAGCTTGGTAGGGTTCCCGTCCTACGAGCAGTACTTC. It yields the protein CASSLVGFPSYEQYF.

The CDR3 sequence is CASSLGGTGMSYNSPLHF. DNA for the CDR3: TGTGCCAGCAGCTTGGGGGGGACAGGAATGTCCTATAATTCACCCCTCCACTTT. The gene calls are TRBV5-6 and TRBJ1-6, with 8 bases identical to TRBD1. The germline gives CDR1 SGHDT, CDR2 YYEEEE. After removal of 0 bases from V and 1 base from J, the junction contained 6 bases not matched to a gene. CDR3 size: 18 residues.

V gene TRBV7-6 combines with J gene TRBJ2-2; 11 bases match TRBD2. Trimming at V came to 5 bases and at J to 4 bases, leaving 3 bases not matched to a gene. The CDR3 is 15 amino acids. Germline V gene sequence: CDR1 SGHVS, CDR2 FNYEAQ. CDR3 sequence reads: CASSLTSGSTGELFF. The CDR3 DNA reads TGTGCCAGCAGCCTCACTAGCGGGAGCACCGGGGAGCTGTTTTTT.

The rearrangement uses TRBV5-1 and TRBJ1-2; D is possibly TRBD1 (6 bases). V was cut by 3 bases and J by 4 bases, with 16 bases left in between. Per germline, CDR1 SGHRS and CDR2 YFSETQ. The CDR3 has 15 residues. This chain's CDR3 is CASSSEGGLGYGYTF. In nucleotides, the CDR3 is TGCGCCAGCAGCTCGGAGGGGGGGCTCGGCTATGGCTACACCTTC. Filled out from reference TRBV5-1 and TRBJ1-2, the complete variable domain reads KAGVTQTPRYLIKTRGQQVTLSCSPISGHRSVSWYQQTPGQGLQFLFEYFSETQRNKGNFPGRFSGRQFSNSRSEMNVSTLELGDSALYLCASSSEGGLGYGYTFGSGTRLTVV.

This clone was picked up one time. The chain couples TRBV20-1 to TRBJ2-2; D not certain. The ends were cut back, 3 bases at V and 7 bases at J, with 6 bases in the middle. This CDR3 has 11 residues. Germline V gene sequence: CDR1 DFQATT, CDR2 SNEGSKA (reference sequence). The CDR3 DNA is TGCAGTGCTAGTGGCAGCGGGGAGCTGTTTTTT. It yields the protein CSASGSGELFF.

This chain links TRBV2 with TRBJ1-4; D remains unclear. Germline CDR1 and CDR2: SNHLY and FYNNEI. Trimming left V 2 bases short and J 14 bases short, with 15 bases between. The CDR3 extends over 13 amino acids. Written as DNA, the CDR3 is TGTGCCAGCAGTGAATTGAATGGGCCTGGTCTGTTTTTT. Translated: CASSELNGPGLFF.

This sequence joins TRBV10-3 and TRBJ2-1; TRBD2 matches at 7 bases. CDR3 size: 14 residues. With 6 bases clipped from V and 4 bases from J, the junction kept 6 bases outside the gene matches. In germline, CDR1 is ENHRY, CDR2 SYGVKD. CDR3 nucleotides: TGTGCCATCAGGAGCGGGACTAAGTACAATGAGCAGTTCTTC. Translation gives CAIRSGTKYNEQFF.

This sequence joins TRBV6-5 and TRBJ2-7, with 7 bases fitting TRBD2. The CDR3 contains 15 residues. Germline trimming cut 0 bases from V and 2 bases from J; bases unmatched to any gene: 4. Germline V CDR1 and CDR2: MNHEY, SVGAGI. This CDR3 is CASSYSASGAYEQYF. CDR3 nucleotides: TGTGCCAGCAGTTACTCGGCTAGCGGCGCCTACGAGCAGTACTTC.